The subject of this entry is one T cell receptor (beta chain). Its matching antigen is unknown. It was with a sample-barcoded 5' primer and a J-beta primer mix that a second PCR of about 7 to 12 cycles was run. Each cDNA molecule carried a tag from a template-switch adaptor that contained 12 random nucleotides. Each CDR3 protein is one row after TCRdb ran MiXCR on the 5' RACE reads. The sample holds around 1,500,000 distinct CDR3 sequences, 28% seen once. This entry is derived from a study of blood T cells in healthy people across ages. Study-wide results and limits: Age brought a roughly linear fall in TCR beta diversity measured per million T cells. TCR beta diversity correlated strongly with naive T cell percentage.

The specimen sequenced was blood. The source is a young woman in good health.

In nucleotides, the CDR3 is TGTGCCAGCAGCGTAGGGACTCACACGAGGCAGTTCTTC. It translates to CASSVGTHTRQFF. V usage is TRBV9 and J usage is TRBJ2-1, with TRBD2 as a possible D gene (5 bases). Trimming removed 0 bases from V and 12 bases from J, with 13 bases in between. This CDR3 is 13 amino acids long. Per the germline V gene, CDR1 is SGDLS and CDR2 is YYNGEE.